These 5 T cell receptor beta chains originate from one sample sequenced in a study of shared clonotypes between healthy human individuals. CD45RO-negative cells were positively selected for CCR7, leaving out terminally differentiated effector memory CD45RA+ cells. TCRdb's table, derived via immunoSEQ multiplex PCR, lists solely in-frame clones and lacks some. Among roughly 2 million clones listed, approximately 94% were seen once. The specimen was naive CD8+ T cells sorted from blood. These TCRs come from a man between 18 and 35 years old in good health.

V usage is TRBV7-3 and J usage is TRBJ2-1, with TRBD2 identical over 13 bases. This CDR3 comprises 17 residues. The junction had 8 bases not matched to a gene; V was cut back by 4 bases and J by 5 bases. CDR1 and CDR2 (germline): SGHTA, FQGTGA. The DNA of the CDR3 is TGTGCCAGCAGCTCACAGGGACTAGCGGGGTTCGACAATGAGCAGTTCTTC. It translates to CASSSQGLAGFDNEQFF.

The chain has TRBV10-3 and TRBJ1-5; unclear D gene. The germline V gene encodes CDR1 ENHRY and CDR2 SYGVKD. This CDR3 contains 14 residues. Trimming removed 0 bases at V and 4 bases at J, with 7 bases between. The DNA for the CDR3 is TGTGCCATCAGTGAGTCAGGGAGTAATCAGCCCCAGCATTTT. Its translation: CAISESGSNQPQHF.

The chain combines TRBV6-6 with TRBJ2-7; 13 bases are shared with TRBD2. The germline V gene encodes CDR1 MNHNY and CDR2 SVGAGI (reference sequence). V shed 8 bases and J 5 bases; nucleotides not matched to a gene: 0. The CDR3 loop spans 12 amino acids. In DNA form, the CDR3 reads TGTGCCAGCGGACTAGCGGGAGACGAGCAGTACTTC. Translation: CASGLAGDEQYF.

This clone was counted a single time. The chain employs TRBV7-9 and TRBJ2-3; D is ambiguous. The V gene lost 5 bases and the J gene lost 4 bases, with 19 bases spanning the gap. Per the germline V gene, CDR1 is SEHNR and CDR2 is FQNEAQ (reference sequence). The CDR3 spans 16 residues. CDR3 loop: CASSPYIAGIPDTQYF. In DNA, the CDR3 is TGTGCCAGCAGCCCTTATATAGCTGGGATTCCAGATACGCAGTATTTT. The complete variable domain, with remaining parts taken from reference TRBV7-9 and TRBJ2-3, reads DTGVSQNPRHKITKRGQNVTFRCDPISEHNRLYWYRQTLGQGPEFLTYFQNEAQLEKSRLLSDRFSAERPKGSFSTLEIQRTEQGDSAMYLCASSPYIAGIPDTQYFGPGTRLTVL.

The chain employs TRBV19 and TRBJ1-5, with D uncertain. Trimming pared 3 bases from V and 2 bases from J, leaving 11 bases between. This CDR3 has 15 residues. Germline V gives CDR1 LNHDA, CDR2 SQIVND (reference sequence). CDR3 DNA: TGTGCCAGTAGTATTTCGGGTATTGGCAATCAGCCCCAGCATTTT. It is translated as CASSISGIGNQPQHF.